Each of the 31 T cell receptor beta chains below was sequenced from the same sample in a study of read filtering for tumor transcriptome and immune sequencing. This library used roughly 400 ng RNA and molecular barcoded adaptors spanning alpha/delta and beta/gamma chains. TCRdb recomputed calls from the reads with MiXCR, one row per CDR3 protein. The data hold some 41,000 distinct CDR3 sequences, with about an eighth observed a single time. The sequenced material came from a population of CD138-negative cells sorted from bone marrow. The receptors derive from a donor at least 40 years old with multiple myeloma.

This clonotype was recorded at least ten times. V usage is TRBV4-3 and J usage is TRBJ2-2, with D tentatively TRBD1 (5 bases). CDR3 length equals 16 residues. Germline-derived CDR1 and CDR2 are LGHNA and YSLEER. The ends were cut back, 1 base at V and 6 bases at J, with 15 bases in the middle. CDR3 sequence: CASSQVRVGTAGELFF. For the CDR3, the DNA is TGCGCCAGCAGCCAAGTCAGGGTGGGAACGGCCGGGGAGCTGTTTTTT.

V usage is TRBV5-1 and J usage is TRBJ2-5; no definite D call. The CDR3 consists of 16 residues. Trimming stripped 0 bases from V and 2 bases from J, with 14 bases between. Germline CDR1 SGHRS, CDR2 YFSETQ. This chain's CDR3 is CASSLAGRPLQETQYF. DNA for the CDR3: TGCGCCAGCAGCTTGGCCGGACGGCCCCTTCAAGAGACCCAGTACTTC.

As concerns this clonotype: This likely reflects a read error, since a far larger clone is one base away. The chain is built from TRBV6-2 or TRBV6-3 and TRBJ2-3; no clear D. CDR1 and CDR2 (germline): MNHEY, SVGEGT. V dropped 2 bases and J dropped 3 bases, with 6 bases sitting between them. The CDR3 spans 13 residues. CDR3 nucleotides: TGTGCCAGCAGTTACAGACCGACAGATACGCAGTATTTT. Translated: CASSYRPTDTQYF.

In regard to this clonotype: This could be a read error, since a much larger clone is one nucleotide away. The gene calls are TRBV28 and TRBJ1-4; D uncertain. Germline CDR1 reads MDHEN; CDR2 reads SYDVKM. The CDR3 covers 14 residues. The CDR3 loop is CASSSGTLGENLFF. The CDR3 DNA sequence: TGTGCCAGCAGCTCAGGCACCCTTGGGGAAAATCTGTTTTTT.

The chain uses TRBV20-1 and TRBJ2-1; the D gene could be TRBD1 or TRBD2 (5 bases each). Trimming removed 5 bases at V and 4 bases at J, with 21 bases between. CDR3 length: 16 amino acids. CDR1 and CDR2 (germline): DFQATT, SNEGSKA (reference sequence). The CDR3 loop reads CSAEGRSSDRYNEQFF. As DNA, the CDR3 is TGCAGTGCTGAGGGTCGTAGTAGCGACAGATACAATGAGCAGTTCTTC.

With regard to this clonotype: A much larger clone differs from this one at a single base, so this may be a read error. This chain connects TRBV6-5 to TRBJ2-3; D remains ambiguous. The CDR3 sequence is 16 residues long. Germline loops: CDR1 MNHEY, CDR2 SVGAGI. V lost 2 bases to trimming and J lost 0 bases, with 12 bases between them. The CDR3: CASSYLTPSSTDTQYF. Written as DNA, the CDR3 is TGTGCCAGCAGTTACCTTACACCCAGTAGCACAGATACGCAGTATTTT.

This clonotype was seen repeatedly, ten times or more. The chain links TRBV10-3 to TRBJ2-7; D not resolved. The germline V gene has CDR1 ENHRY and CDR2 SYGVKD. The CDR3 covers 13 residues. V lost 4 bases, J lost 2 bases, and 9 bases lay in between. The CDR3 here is CAISVNDPYEQYF. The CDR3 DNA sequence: TGTGCCATCAGTGTGAACGACCCCTACGAGCAGTACTTC.

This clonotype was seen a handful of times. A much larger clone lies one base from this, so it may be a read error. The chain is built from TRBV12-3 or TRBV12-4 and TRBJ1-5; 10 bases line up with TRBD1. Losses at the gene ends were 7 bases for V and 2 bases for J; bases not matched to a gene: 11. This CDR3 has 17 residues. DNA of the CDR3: TGTGCCAGCACCCGGCGGGGACAGGGGAACGGCAATCAGCCCCAGCATTTT. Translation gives CASTRRGQGNGNQPQHF.

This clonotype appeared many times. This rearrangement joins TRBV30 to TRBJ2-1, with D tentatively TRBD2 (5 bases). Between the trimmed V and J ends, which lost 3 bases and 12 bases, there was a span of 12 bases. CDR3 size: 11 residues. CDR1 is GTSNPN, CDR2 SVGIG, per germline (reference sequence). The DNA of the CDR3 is TGTGCCTGGAGGAAACTAGGAAGGCAGTTCTTC. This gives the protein CAWRKLGRQFF.

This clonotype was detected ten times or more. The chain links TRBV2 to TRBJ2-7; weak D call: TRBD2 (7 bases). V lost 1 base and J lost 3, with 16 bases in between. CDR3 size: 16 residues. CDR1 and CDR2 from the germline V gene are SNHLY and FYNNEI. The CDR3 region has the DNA TGTGCCAGCAGTGAAGGGGCGGGGGCTCTGGGCTACGAGCAGTACTTC. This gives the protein CASSEGAGALGYEQYF. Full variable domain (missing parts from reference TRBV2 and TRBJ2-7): EPEVTQTPSHQVTQMGQEVILRCVPISNHLYFYWYRQILGQKVEFLVSFYNNEISEKSEIFDDQFSVERPDGSNFTLKIRSTKLEDSAMYFCASSEGAGALGYEQYFGPGTRLTVT.

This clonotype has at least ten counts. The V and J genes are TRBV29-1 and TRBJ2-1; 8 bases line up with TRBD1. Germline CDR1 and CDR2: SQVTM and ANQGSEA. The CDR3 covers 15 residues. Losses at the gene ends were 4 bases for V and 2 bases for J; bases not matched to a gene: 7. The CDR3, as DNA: TGCAGCGTTGGCAAACCAGGGGGCGCCTACAATGAGCAGTTCTTC. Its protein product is CSVGKPGGAYNEQFF.

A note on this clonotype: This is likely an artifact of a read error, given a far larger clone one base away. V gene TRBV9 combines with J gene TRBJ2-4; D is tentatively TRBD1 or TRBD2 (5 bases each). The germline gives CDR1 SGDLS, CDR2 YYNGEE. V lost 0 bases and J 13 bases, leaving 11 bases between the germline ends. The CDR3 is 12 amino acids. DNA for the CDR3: TGTGCCAGCAGCGTAGGGGGGTCCGGGCAGTACTTC. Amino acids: CASSVGGSGQYF.

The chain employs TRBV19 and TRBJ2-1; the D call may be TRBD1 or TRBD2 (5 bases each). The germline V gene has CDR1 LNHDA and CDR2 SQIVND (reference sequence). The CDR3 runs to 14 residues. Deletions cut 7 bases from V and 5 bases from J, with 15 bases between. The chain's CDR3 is CASTPGTLNNEQFF. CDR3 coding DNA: TGTGCCAGTACCCCCGGGACGTTAAACAATGAGCAGTTCTTC.

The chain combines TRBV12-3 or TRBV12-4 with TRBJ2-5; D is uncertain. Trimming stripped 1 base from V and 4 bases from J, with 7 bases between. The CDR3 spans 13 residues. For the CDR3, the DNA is TGTGCCAGCAGTTTAGTCGGCGGAGAGACCCAGTACTTC. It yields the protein CASSLVGGETQYF.

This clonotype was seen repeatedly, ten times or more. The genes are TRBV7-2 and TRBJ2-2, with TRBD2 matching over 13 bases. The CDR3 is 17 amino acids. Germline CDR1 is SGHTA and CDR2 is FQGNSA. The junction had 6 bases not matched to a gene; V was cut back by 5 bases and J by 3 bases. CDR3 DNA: TGTGCCAGCAGCCGGACTAGCGGGAGAGGGGACACCGGGGAGCTGTTTTTT. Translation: CASSRTSGRGDTGELFF.

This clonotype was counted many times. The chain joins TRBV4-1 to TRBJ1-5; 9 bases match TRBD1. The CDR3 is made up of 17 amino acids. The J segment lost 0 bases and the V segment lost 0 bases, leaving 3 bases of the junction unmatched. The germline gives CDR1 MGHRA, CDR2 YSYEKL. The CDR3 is CASSQDPGQGSNQPQHF. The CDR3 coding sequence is TGCGCCAGCAGCCAAGATCCGGGACAGGGTAGCAATCAGCCCCAGCATTTT.

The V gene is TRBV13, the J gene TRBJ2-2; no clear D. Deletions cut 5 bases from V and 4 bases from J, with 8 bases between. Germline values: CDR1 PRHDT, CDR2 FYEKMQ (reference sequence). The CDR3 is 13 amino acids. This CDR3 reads CASSLRGTGELFF. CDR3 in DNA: TGTGCCAGCAGCCTCCGAGGCACCGGGGAGCTGTTTTTT.

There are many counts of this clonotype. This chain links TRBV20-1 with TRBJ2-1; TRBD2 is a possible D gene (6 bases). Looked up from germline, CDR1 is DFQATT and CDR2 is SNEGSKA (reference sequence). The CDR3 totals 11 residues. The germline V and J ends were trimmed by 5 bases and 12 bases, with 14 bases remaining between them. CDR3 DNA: TGCAGTGCTTTCGGGAGTTATCCGCAGTTCTTC. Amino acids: CSAFGSYPQFF.

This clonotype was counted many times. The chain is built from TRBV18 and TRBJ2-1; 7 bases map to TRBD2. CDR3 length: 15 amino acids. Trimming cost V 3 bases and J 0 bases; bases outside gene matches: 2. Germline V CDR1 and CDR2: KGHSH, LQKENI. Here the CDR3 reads CASSPSGDSYNEQFF. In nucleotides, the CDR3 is TGTGCCAGCTCACCGAGCGGGGACTCCTACAATGAGCAGTTCTTC.

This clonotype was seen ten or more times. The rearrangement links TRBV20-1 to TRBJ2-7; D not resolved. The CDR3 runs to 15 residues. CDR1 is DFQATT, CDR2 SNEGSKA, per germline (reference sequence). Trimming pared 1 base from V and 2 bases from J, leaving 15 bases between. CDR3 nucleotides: TGCAGTGCTAGAGCGAATCCGGGTCGAACCTACGAGCAGTACTTC. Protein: CSARANPGRTYEQYF.

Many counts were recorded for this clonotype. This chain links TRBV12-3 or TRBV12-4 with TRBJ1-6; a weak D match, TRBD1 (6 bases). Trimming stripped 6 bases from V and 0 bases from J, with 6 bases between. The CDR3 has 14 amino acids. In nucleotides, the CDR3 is TGTGCCAGCAGAGGGGGCTCCTATAATTCACCCCTCCACTTT. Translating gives CASRGGSYNSPLHF.

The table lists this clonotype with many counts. CDR3 loop: CASSLTSGTEAFF. The CDR3 coding sequence is TGTGCCAGCAGCTTAACTTCTGGCACTGAAGCTTTCTTT. The rearrangement links TRBV11-2 to TRBJ1-1; the D is unclear. Germline lookup yields CDR1 SGHAT and CDR2 FQNNGV. The CDR3 is made up of 13 amino acids. The ends were cut back, 2 bases at V and 4 bases at J, with 8 bases in the middle.

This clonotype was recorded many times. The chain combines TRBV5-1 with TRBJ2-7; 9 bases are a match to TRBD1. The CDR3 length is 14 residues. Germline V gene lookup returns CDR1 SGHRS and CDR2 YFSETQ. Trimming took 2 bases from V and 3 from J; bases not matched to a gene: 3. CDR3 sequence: CASSFGTGFYEQYF. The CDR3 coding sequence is TGCGCCAGCAGCTTCGGGACAGGGTTCTACGAGCAGTACTTC.

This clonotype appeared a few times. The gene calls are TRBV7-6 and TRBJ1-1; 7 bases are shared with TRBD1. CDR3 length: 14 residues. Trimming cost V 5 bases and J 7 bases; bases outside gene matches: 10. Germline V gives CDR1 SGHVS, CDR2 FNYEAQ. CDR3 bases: TGTGCCAGCAGCGAGGGGACGACAGGGCTTGAAGCTTTCTTT. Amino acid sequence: CASSEGTTGLEAFF.

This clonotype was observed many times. The CDR3 protein is CASSLARPSSYEQYF. The CDR3 DNA follows: TGTGCCAGCAGCTTAGCTCGGCCGAGCTCCTACGAGCAGTACTTC. The chain links TRBV7-2 to TRBJ2-7, with unresolved D. V lost 0 bases, J lost 0 bases, and 9 bases lay in between. This CDR3 spans 15 amino acids. Per germline, CDR1 SGHTA and CDR2 FQGNSA.

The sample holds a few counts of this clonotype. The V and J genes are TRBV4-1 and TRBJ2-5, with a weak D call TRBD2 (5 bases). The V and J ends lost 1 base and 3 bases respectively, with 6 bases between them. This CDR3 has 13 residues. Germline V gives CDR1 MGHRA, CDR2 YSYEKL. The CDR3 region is CASSQAAEETQYF. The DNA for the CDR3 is TGCGCCAGCAGCCAAGCAGCGGAAGAGACCCAGTACTTC.

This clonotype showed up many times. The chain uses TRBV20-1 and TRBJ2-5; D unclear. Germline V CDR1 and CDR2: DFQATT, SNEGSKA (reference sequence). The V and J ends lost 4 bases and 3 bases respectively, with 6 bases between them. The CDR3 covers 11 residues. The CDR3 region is CSANVKETQYF. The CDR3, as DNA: TGCAGTGCTAACGTAAAAGAGACCCAGTACTTC.

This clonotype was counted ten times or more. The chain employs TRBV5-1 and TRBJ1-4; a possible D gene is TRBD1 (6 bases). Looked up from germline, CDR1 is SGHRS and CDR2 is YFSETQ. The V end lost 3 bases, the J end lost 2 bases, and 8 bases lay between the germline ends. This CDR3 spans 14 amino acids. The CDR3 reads CASSWGHTNEKLFF. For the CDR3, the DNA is TGCGCCAGCAGCTGGGGGCACACTAATGAAAAACTGTTTTTT.

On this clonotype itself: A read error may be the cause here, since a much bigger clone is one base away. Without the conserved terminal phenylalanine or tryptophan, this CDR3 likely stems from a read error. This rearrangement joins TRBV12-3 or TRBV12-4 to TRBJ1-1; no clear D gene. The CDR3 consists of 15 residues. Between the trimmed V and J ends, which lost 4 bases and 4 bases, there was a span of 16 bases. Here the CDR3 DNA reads TGTGCCAGCAGTTCGACTGGTACCTGGGGCACTGAAGCTTTCCTT. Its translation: CASSSTGTWGTEAFL.

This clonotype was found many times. This CDR3 reads CSGAPGQGSDTQYF. The CDR3 nucleotides read TGCAGCGGAGCACCGGGACAGGGGTCAGATACGCAGTATTTT. V and J are TRBV29-1 and TRBJ2-3, with 10 bases aligning to TRBD1. The CDR3 runs to 14 residues. V trimming: 7 bases; J trimming: 4 bases; junction bases outside the gene matches: 8. Per the germline V gene, CDR1 is SQVTM and CDR2 is ANQGSEA.

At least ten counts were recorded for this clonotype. In DNA form, the CDR3 reads TGTGCCAGCAGTGGGACTAGCGGGGGAACCTACGAGCAGTACTTC. It yields the protein CASSGTSGGTYEQYF. The chain carries TRBV6-1 and TRBJ2-7, with 13 bases fitting TRBD2. The V and J ends lost 4 bases and 2 bases, in that order; junction bases with no gene match: 2. The CDR3 is 15 amino acids. Germline V gene lookup returns CDR1 MNHNS and CDR2 SASEGT.